The clone carrying this T cell receptor beta chain ranks as medium-sized. Its antigen is undetermined. Unmatched junction bases numbered 3, after V lost 0 bases and J lost 5 bases. The V gene's germline CDR1 is SGHRS and CDR2 YFSETQ. This CDR3 spans 15 amino acids. This specimen comes from a study of esophageal squamous cell carcinoma under preoperative chemotherapy. Specified time point: after preoperative PTX-NDP chemotherapy. TCRdb redid the calling of the PCR reads with MiXCR, one entry per CDR3 protein. The table lists roughly 9,600 distinct CDR3 sequences, approximately 49% of them singletons. Whole-study findings and limits: Peripheral T cells showed a significant TCR diversity increase after chemotherapy, unlike tumor-infiltrating lymphocytes. Peripheral T cells migrating into the tumor appeared to partly supply post-treatment tumor-infiltrating lymphocytes.

This sample was taken from a patient given preoperative chemotherapy. This clonotype was obtained from a human donor with esophageal squamous cell carcinoma. The donor label of this sample is uncertain. This chain uses TRBV5-1 with TRBJ1-1, with TRBD1 identical over 11 bases. The CDR3 spells CASSLGTGGKTEAFF. The CDR3 coding sequence is TGCGCCAGCAGCTTGGGGACAGGGGGCAAGACTGAAGCTTTCTTT.